The table lists the clone carrying this T cell receptor (beta chain) with many counts. Its antigen is undetermined. The record originates from a study of neurological immune-mediated disorders. Study details: Within the group of approximately 34 multiple sclerosis patients, roughly 30 were relapsing-remitting, while 3 were secondary progressive.

Broader study findings: No sharing of CDR3 amino acid sequences was observed among expanded clones across subjects, suggesting private repertoires in all groups. Levels of TCR clonal expansion peaked in HTLV-1-associated myelopathy and reached their lowest in multiple sclerosis, under those of healthy controls.

The cDNA came from 5'RACE, which used 10-nucleotide random UMIs. In TCRdb, the 5' RACE reads were re-called with MiXCR into one record per CDR3 protein. The sample yields some 65,000 distinct CDR3 sequences, over 4% seen once. The receptor comes from a man aged 50-59 years with multiple sclerosis. The sample consisted of PBMCs.

The CDR3 is CASSQTGRDGTKNIQYF. CDR3 nucleotide sequence: TGTGCCTCCAGCCAGACAGGGAGGGATGGGACCAAAAACATTCAGTACTTC. The gene calls are TRBV6-6 and TRBJ2-4; D may correspond to TRBD1 or TRBD2 (7 bases each). The V end was cut by 11 bases, the J end by 2 bases, with 25 bases between. Looked up from germline, CDR1 is MNHNY and CDR2 is SVGAGI (reference sequence). The CDR3 consists of 17 residues.